This paragraph reports one T cell receptor beta chain. Its target is unknown. Profiling relied on immunoSEQ multiplex PCR, and the TCRdb table lists in-frame clones only, not all of them. The sample lists about 2 million clones, 85% to 95% occurring once. This sample is drawn from a study of shared clonotypes between healthy human individuals. Splitting of CD4+ cells produced CD45RA+ naive and CD45RA-negative memory subsets. Study results and limitations: Relative to their counterparts shared across all four donors, non-shared clonotypes exhibited diminished generation probabilities.

Trimming took off 0 bases at V and 0 bases at J, with 12 bases between the two ends. Germline loops: CDR1 SGHNT, CDR2 YENEEA. This CDR3 has 17 residues. Sequencing was carried out using naive CD4+ T cells sorted from blood. Subset given: CD45RA+ positively selected. V and J are TRBV11-3 and TRBJ1-5; D call uncertain. The sequence came from a young man in good health. The CDR3 DNA follows: TGTGCCAGCAGCTTAGATATTCAGACCCATAGCAATCAGCCCCAGCATTTT. This sequence encodes CASSLDIQTHSNQPQHF.